This TCR beta chain is from a study of T cells in Graves' hyperthyroidism and ophthalmopathy. This clonotype has ten or more counts. The PBMCs were taken from around 9 ml of fresh peripheral blood. RNA transcripts yielded amplified TCR beta CDR3 regions. First-round RT-PCR of the TCR CDR3 relied on the HTBI primer set. TCRdb reanalysed the multiplex PCR reads using MiXCR and keeps one entry per CDR3 protein. The profile shows about 760,000 distinct CDR3 sequences, under 45% of them singletons. CDR3 size: 14 residues. Germline CDR1 and CDR2: SNHLY and FYNNEI. The V gene lost 9 bases and the J gene lost 7 bases, with 21 bases spanning the gap.

The clonotype originates from a woman in her thirties or forties with Graves' hyperthyroidism. This chain uses TRBV2 with TRBJ1-2; perhaps TRBD1 as D (5 bases). The sample was blood. The CDR3 spells CASTLQGRESGYTF. As DNA, the CDR3 is TGTGCCAGTACTCTCCAGGGCCGAGAGTCTGGCTACACCTTC. Together with reference TRBV2 and TRBJ1-2, the CDR3 gives the full variable domain: EPEVTQTPSHQVTQMGQEVILRCVPISNHLYFYWYRQILGQKVEFLVSFYNNEISEKSEIFDDQFSVERPDGSNFTLKIRSTKLEDSAMYFCASTLQGRESGYTFGSGTRLTVV.